This T cell receptor (beta chain) stems from a study of blood T cell repertoires in COVID-19. Per the germline V gene, CDR1 is GTSNPN and CDR2 is SVGIG (reference sequence). The CDR3 is 14 residues long. V was clipped by 2 bases and J by 10 bases; unmatched bases: 8. There are a few counts of this clone. Produced via immunoSEQ multiplex PCR; TCRdb's table is partial and in-frame only. In the table there are fewer than 150,000 clones, 87% of which are singletons. The gene calls are TRBV30 and TRBJ1-6; 7 bases agree with TRBD1. The TCR sequence derives from a woman between 35 and 50 years old with acute or convalescent COVID-19. The sequencing sample was made of peripheral blood. The CDR3 nucleotides read TGTGCCTGGAGTACAGGGGCCTTGGACTCACCCCTCCACTTT. It codes for CAWSTGALDSPLHF.